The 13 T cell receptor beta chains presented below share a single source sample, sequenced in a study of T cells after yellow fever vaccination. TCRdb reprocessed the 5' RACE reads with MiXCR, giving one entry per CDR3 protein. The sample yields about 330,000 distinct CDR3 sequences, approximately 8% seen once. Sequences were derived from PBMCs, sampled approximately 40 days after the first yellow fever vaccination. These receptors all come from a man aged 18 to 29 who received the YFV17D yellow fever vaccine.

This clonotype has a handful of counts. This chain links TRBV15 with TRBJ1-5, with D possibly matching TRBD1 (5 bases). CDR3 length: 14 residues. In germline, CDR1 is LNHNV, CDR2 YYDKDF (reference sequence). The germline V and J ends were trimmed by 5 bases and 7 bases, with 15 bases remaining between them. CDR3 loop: CATSGLQGEQPQHF. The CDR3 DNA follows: TGTGCCACCAGCGGCTTGCAGGGCGAACAGCCCCAGCATTTT.

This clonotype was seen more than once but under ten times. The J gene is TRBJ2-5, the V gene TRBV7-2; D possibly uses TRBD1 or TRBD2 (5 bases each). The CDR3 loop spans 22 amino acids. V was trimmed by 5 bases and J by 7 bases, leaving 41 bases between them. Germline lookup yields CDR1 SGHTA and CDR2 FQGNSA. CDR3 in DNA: TGTGCCAGCAGCGGGACCTCGACGGATCCATCAACATACAATCATCAGTGGGGGACCCAGTACTTC. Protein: CASSGTSTDPSTYNHQWGTQYF.

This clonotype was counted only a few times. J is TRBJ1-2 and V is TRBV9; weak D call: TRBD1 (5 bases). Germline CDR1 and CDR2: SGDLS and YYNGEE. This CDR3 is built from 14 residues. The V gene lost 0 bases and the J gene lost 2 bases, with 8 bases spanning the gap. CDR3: CASSVAGINYGYTF. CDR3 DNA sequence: TGTGCCAGCAGCGTAGCAGGGATCAACTATGGCTACACCTTC.

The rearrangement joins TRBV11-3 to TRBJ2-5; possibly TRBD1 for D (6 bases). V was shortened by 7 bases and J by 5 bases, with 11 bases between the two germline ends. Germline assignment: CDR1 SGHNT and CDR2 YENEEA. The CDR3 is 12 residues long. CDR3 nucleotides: TGTGCCAGCACGGGACACGGCGAGACCCAGTACTTC. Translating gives CASTGHGETQYF.

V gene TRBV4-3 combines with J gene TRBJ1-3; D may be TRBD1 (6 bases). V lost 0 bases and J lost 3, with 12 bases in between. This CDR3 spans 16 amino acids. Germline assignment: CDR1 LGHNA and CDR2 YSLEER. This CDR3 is CASSQDGGQLGNTIYF. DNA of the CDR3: TGCGCCAGCAGCCAAGACGGAGGACAGCTTGGAAACACCATATATTTT.

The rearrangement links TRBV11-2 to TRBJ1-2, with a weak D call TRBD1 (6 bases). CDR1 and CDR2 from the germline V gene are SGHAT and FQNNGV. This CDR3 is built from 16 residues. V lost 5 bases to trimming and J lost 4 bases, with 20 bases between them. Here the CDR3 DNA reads TGTGCCAGCAGCGCAGCAGGGGACGGCGGGATCTATGGCTACACCTTC. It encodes CASSAAGDGGIYGYTF.

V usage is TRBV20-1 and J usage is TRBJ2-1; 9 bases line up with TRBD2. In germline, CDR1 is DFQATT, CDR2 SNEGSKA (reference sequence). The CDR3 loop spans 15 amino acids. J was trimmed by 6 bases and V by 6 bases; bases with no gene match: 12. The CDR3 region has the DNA TGCAGTGCACCAACCGCTAGCGGGGAGGGCAATGAGCAGTTCTTC. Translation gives CSAPTASGEGNEQFF.

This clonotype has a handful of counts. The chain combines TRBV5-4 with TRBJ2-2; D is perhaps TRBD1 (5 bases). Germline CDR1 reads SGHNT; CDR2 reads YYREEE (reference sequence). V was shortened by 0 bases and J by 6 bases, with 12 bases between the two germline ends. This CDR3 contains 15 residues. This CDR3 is CASSLDGRVAGELFF. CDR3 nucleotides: TGTGCCAGCAGCTTGGACGGCAGGGTGGCCGGGGAGCTGTTTTTT.

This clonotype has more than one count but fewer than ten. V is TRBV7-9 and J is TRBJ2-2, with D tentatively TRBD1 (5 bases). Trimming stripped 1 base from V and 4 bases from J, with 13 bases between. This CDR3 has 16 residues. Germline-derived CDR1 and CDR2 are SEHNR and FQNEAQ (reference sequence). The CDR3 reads CASSLELRQLTGELFF. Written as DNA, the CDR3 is TGTGCCAGCAGCTTAGAATTGAGACAGCTCACCGGGGAGCTGTTTTTT.

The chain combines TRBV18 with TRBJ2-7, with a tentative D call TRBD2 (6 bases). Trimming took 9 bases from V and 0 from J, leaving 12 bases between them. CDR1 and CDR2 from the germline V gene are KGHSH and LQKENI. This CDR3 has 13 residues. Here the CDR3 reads CASSAGGSYEQYF. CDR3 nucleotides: TGTGCCAGTTCCGCCGGGGGCTCCTACGAGCAGTACTTC.

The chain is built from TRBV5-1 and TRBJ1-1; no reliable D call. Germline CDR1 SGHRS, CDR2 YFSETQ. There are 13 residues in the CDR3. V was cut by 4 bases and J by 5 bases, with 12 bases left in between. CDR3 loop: CASSRSEGTEAFF. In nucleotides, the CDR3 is TGCGCCAGCAGCCGATCGGAAGGGACTGAAGCTTTCTTT.

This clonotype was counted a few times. The CDR3 region is CASSQDRGTPQETQYF. CDR3 sequence (DNA): TGCGCCAGCAGCCAAGATAGGGGGACACCACAAGAGACCCAGTACTTC. V and J are TRBV4-3 and TRBJ2-5; TRBD1 is a possible D gene (6 bases). The CDR3 loop spans 16 amino acids. Trimming removed 0 bases at V and 2 bases at J, with 13 bases between. Germline V lookup: CDR1 LGHNA, CDR2 YSLEER.

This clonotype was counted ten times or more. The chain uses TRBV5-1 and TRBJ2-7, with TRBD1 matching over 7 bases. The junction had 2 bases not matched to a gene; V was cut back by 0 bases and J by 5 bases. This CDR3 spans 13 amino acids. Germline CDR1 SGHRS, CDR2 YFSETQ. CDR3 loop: CASSLVGGHEQYF. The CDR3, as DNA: TGCGCCAGCAGCTTGGTAGGGGGCCACGAGCAGTACTTC. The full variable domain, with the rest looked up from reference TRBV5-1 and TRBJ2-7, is KAGVTQTPRYLIKTRGQQVTLSCSPISGHRSVSWYQQTPGQGLQFLFEYFSETQRNKGNFPGRFSGRQFSNSRSEMNVSTLELGDSALYLCASSLVGGHEQYFGPGTRLTVT.